The clone carrying this T cell receptor beta chain was counted between two and nine times. Antigen specificity is unknown. This CDR3 contains 12 residues. In germline, CDR1 is SQVTM, CDR2 ANQGSEA. V dropped 7 bases and J dropped 0 bases, with 9 bases sitting between them. This specimen comes from a study of regulatory T cells in long-lasting Graves disease. Time point denoted: persistent/refractory GD, antithyroid drugs over 5 years with positive TRAb. PBMC RNA served as the TCR library source. Peripheral blood, at 8.5 to 9 milliliters, went into EDTA tubes. Study-level findings and limits: Tissue studied was limited to peripheral blood, excluding thyroid tissue.

Construction of the TCR beta libraries employed iRepertoire HTBI primers in conjunction with Arm-PCR of CDR3 regions. One entry per CDR3 protein, called by TCRdb with MiXCR from the multiplex PCR reads. Among more than 650,000 distinct CDR3 sequences listed, 25% to 35% were seen once. The chain recombines TRBV29-1 with TRBJ1-1; TRBD1 is a possible D gene (5 bases). This clonotype was sampled from a female donor with Graves disease. This material consisted of peripheral blood mononuclear cells (PBMCs), taken when the disease was refractory, from a patient treated with antithyroid drugs. CDR3 sequence: CSGGGVNTEAFF. CDR3 DNA sequence: TGCAGCGGGGGGGGAGTGAACACTGAAGCTTTCTTT.